The 26 T cell receptor beta chains given below trace back to one sample, sequenced in a study of identifying expanded T cells in peripheral blood. Assay: immunoSEQ multiplex PCR; the TCRdb copy retains only in-frame clones and omits some. This table has around 56,000 clones, about 80% appearing once. The source material was blood. All receptors derive from a person aged 18 to 70 in good health.

The chain has TRBV5-6 and TRBJ1-1, with D tentatively TRBD1 (5 bases). Germline CDR1 is SGHDT and CDR2 is YYEEEE. CDR3 length equals 16 residues. Trimming took 4 bases from V and 4 from J, leaving 20 bases between them. CDR3 amino acids: CASSEFAGGKITEAFF. CDR3 nucleotide sequence: TGTGCCAGCAGCGAATTTGCCGGGGGAAAGATCACTGAAGCTTTCTTT.

The chain carries TRBV7-9 and TRBJ2-3; maybe TRBD2 (6 bases). CDR1 is SEHNR and CDR2 is FQNEAQ in the germline V gene (reference sequence). The germline V and J ends were trimmed by 1 base and 2 bases, with 13 bases remaining between them. The CDR3 has 16 residues. DNA of the CDR3: TGTGCCAGCAGCTTAGGTCAGCGGGTACTCACAGATACGCAGTATTTT. Residues: CASSLGQRVLTDTQYF.

The V call is TRBV19, the J call TRBJ1-6; no clear D. Per the germline V gene, CDR1 is LNHDA and CDR2 is SQIVND (reference sequence). V lost 5 bases to trimming and J lost 0 bases, with 5 bases between them. CDR3 size: 14 residues. CDR3 amino acids: CASSFGSYNSPLHF. The CDR3 DNA reads TGTGCCAGTAGTTTCGGCTCCTATAATTCACCCCTCCACTTT. The full variable domain, completed using reference TRBV19 and TRBJ1-6, is DGGITQSPKYLFRKEGQNVTLSCEQNLNHDAMYWYRQDPGQGLRLIYYSQIVNDFQKGDIAEGYSVSREKKESFPLTVTSAQKNPTAFYLCASSFGSYNSPLHFGNGTRLTVT.

The gene calls are TRBV18 and TRBJ2-3; TRBD1 agrees at 7 bases. The CDR3 loop spans 15 amino acids. Looked up from germline, CDR1 is KGHSH and CDR2 is LQKENI. V lost 1 base and J lost 4; bases outside the gene matches: 5. The CDR3 nucleotides read TGTGCCAGCTCACCACGGACAGGAAGGGCAGATACGCAGTATTTT. Its translation: CASSPRTGRADTQYF.

V gene TRBV12-5 combines with J gene TRBJ2-3; D tentatively fits TRBD1 or TRBD2 (5 bases each). This CDR3 comprises 15 residues. Germline lookup yields CDR1 LGHNT and CDR2 FRNRAP. The V gene lost 6 bases and the J gene lost 1 base, with 14 bases spanning the gap. Here the CDR3 reads CASGTAGDGTDTQYF. CDR3 sequence (DNA): TGTGCTAGTGGAACGGCCGGGGACGGCACAGATACGCAGTATTTT.

CDR3 amino acids: CASRAGSADTQYF. The DNA of the CDR3 is TGTGCCAGCAGAGCGGGTTCAGCAGATACGCAGTATTTT. V gene TRBV7-3 combines with J gene TRBJ2-3, with a tentative D call TRBD2 (6 bases). Germline V lookup: CDR1 SGHTA, CDR2 FQGTGA. The CDR3 loop spans 13 amino acids. The V end was cut by 6 bases, the J end by 4 bases, with 11 bases between.

The chain joins TRBV4-1 to TRBJ1-1; D is ambiguous. This CDR3 has 15 amino acids. V lost 4 bases and J lost 1, with 13 bases in between. The germline CDR1 and CDR2 sequences are MGHRA and YSYEKL. The CDR3 protein is CASSPKAHSNTEAFF. Written as DNA, the CDR3 is TGCGCCAGCAGCCCGAAGGCACACTCGAACACTGAAGCTTTCTTT.

The chain has TRBV4-3 and TRBJ2-1; 10 nucleotides agree with TRBD2. Germline V lookup: CDR1 LGHNA, CDR2 YSLEER. CDR3 length: 19 residues. V shed 2 bases and J 4 bases; nucleotides not matched to a gene: 14. The CDR3 DNA reads as TGCGCCAGCAGCCAATTTTCCCCCAAACTAGCGGGATCGTACAATGAGCAGTTCTTC. Its translation: CASSQFSPKLAGSYNEQFF.

J is TRBJ1-1 and V is TRBV11-2; 11 bases are a match to TRBD1. Trimming cost V 5 bases and J 4 bases; bases outside gene matches: 6. Germline V lookup: CDR1 SGHAT, CDR2 FQNNGV. The CDR3 loop spans 15 amino acids. The CDR3 reads CASSDPGTGGTEAFF. In DNA form, the CDR3 reads TGTGCCAGCAGCGACCCCGGGACAGGGGGCACTGAAGCTTTCTTT.

The chain links TRBV6-1 to TRBJ2-1; 8 positions match TRBD1. Germline V gene sequence: CDR1 MNHNS, CDR2 SASEGT. V was pared by 7 bases and J by 4 bases, with 9 bases of the junction left unmatched. The CDR3 is made up of 15 amino acids. Written as DNA, the CDR3 is TGTGCCAGCAAGGGCGCAGGGGGCAGATACAATGAGCAGTTCTTC. Translated, it gives CASKGAGGRYNEQFF.

CDR3 coding DNA: TGTGCCAGCAGAGGTAGCGGGGGGGCCACAGATACGCAGTATTTT. As protein: CASRGSGGATDTQYF. The V and J genes are TRBV6-6 and TRBJ2-3, with TRBD2 matching over 11 bases. Germline CDR1 and CDR2: MNHNY and SVGAGI (reference sequence). The CDR3 is 15 amino acids. V lost 6 bases, J lost 2 bases, and 4 bases stayed unmatched.

This clone was observed many times. This chain joins TRBV28 and TRBJ1-1, with D possibly matching TRBD1 (6 bases). Looked up from germline, CDR1 is MDHEN and CDR2 is SYDVKM. CDR3 size: 14 residues. V was shortened by 5 bases and J by 2 bases, with 12 bases between the two germline ends. The CDR3 here is CASSTLGGNTEAFF. In nucleotides, the CDR3 is TGTGCCAGCAGTACCCTCGGGGGCAACACTGAAGCTTTCTTT.

This chain's CDR3 is CASSFSSFSGANVLTF. CDR3 DNA sequence: TGTGCCAGCAGCTTCTCTTCGTTCTCTGGGGCCAACGTCCTGACTTTC. The genes are TRBV5-8 and TRBJ2-6; the D is unclear. Germline CDR1 and CDR2: SGHTS and YDEGEE. The CDR3 totals 16 residues. V shed 2 bases and J shed 0 bases, with 9 bases lying between them.

The chain employs TRBV5-1 and TRBJ2-5; the D gene is possibly TRBD2 (6 bases). This CDR3 region has 17 residues. CDR1 SGHRS and CDR2 YFSETQ come from the germline V gene. V lost 4 bases and J lost 2, with 21 bases in between. The CDR3: CASSNRPPGLKQETQYF. CDR3 nucleotide sequence: TGCGCCAGCAGCAATCGTCCACCGGGACTGAAACAAGAGACCCAGTACTTC.

The J gene is TRBJ2-3, the V gene TRBV7-2, with a possible D match to TRBD1 (5 bases). V was shortened by 8 bases and J by 1 base, with 10 bases between the two germline ends. CDR3 size: 13 residues. Germline-derived CDR1 and CDR2 are SGHTA and FQGNSA. The CDR3 reads CASWGRGTDTQYF. DNA for the CDR3: TGTGCCAGCTGGGGCAGGGGCACAGATACGCAGTATTTT.

This chain uses TRBV30 with TRBJ1-1; tentatively, D is TRBD1 (6 bases). Germline CDR1 and CDR2: GTSNPN and SVGIG (reference sequence). Trimming left V 5 bases short and J 5 bases short, with 15 bases between. The CDR3 consists of 13 residues. The CDR3 sequence is CAWEYDRRTEAFF. The CDR3 bases are TGTGCCTGGGAGTACGACAGGAGAACTGAAGCTTTCTTT.

This clone was observed a single time. The genes are TRBV19 and TRBJ1-2; D is ambiguous. The CDR3 is 13 residues long. Germline assignment: CDR1 LNHDA and CDR2 SQIVND (reference sequence). V lost 6 bases to trimming and J lost 0 bases, with 8 bases between them. The CDR3 protein is CASSHSTNYGYTF. CDR3 coding DNA: TGTGCCAGTAGCCACAGCACTAACTATGGCTACACCTTC. The full variable domain, with the rest looked up from reference TRBV19 and TRBJ1-2, is DGGITQSPKYLFRKEGQNVTLSCEQNLNHDAMYWYRQDPGQGLRLIYYSQIVNDFQKGDIAEGYSVSREKKESFPLTVTSAQKNPTAFYLCASSHSTNYGYTFGSGTRLTVV.

This sequence joins TRBV5-1 and TRBJ2-3; tentative D call: TRBD2 (5 bases). The germline gives CDR1 SGHRS, CDR2 YFSETQ. The CDR3 covers 14 residues. V lost 1 base to trimming and J lost 3 bases, with 9 bases between them. DNA for the CDR3: TGCGCCAGCAGCTTGATGGGAGCGACAGATACGCAGTATTTT. This translates into CASSLMGATDTQYF.

This clone was seen once. The rearrangement joins TRBV7-9 to TRBJ1-5; D is possibly TRBD1 (6 bases). This CDR3 comprises 13 residues. CDR1 and CDR2 from the germline V gene are SEHNR and FQNEAQ (reference sequence). Trimming left V 1 base short and J 7 bases short, with 8 bases between. CDR3 region: CASSLEGGQPQHF. The CDR3, as DNA: TGTGCCAGCAGCTTAGAGGGGGGCCAGCCCCAGCATTTT.

V and J are TRBV14 and TRBJ1-2, with D possibly matching TRBD1 (5 bases). Germline values: CDR1 SGHDN, CDR2 FVKESK. V was cut by 0 bases and J by 5 bases, with 19 bases left in between. The CDR3 is made up of 17 amino acids. CDR3 nucleotide sequence: TGTGCCAGCAGCCAAGATCTGGGGCTGGCAAGACATTATGGCTACACCTTC. Its translation is CASSQDLGLARHYGYTF.

V usage is TRBV6-5 and J usage is TRBJ2-5; 7 bases are a match to TRBD2. The CDR3 loop spans 13 amino acids. Germline V gene data show CDR1 as MNHEY and CDR2 as SVGAGI. The trim removed 2 bases at V and 7 bases at J, leaving 4 bases unmatched. The CDR3: CASSYGPGGTQYF. The CDR3 coding sequence is TGTGCCAGCAGTTACGGCCCGGGAGGGACCCAGTACTTC.

The chain combines TRBV18 with TRBJ2-2, with D uncertain. The CDR3 extends over 15 amino acids. V shed 3 bases and J shed 6 bases, with 14 bases lying between them. Germline V CDR1 and CDR2: KGHSH, LQKENI. This chain's CDR3 is CASSPKTGSAGELFF. For the CDR3, the DNA is TGTGCCAGCTCACCGAAGACCGGATCCGCCGGGGAGCTGTTTTTT.

The chain is built from TRBV18 and TRBJ2-7; no clear D gene. V lost 2 bases and J lost 6, with 8 bases in between. This CDR3 is 12 amino acids long. The germline V gene has CDR1 KGHSH and CDR2 LQKENI. The CDR3, as DNA: TGTGCCAGCTCACCAATCCGTAGCGAGCAGTACTTC. This sequence encodes CASSPIRSEQYF.

The chain recombines TRBV27 with TRBJ1-2; D is perhaps TRBD1 (5 bases). The germline V gene has CDR1 MNHEY and CDR2 SMNVEV (reference sequence). The length of the CDR3 is 15 residues. The V and J ends lost 2 bases and 4 bases respectively, with 14 bases between them. CDR3 in DNA: TGTGCCAGCAGTTTAAGGGCAGGGAGGGCCTATGGCTACACCTTC. It codes for CASSLRAGRAYGYTF.

A few counts support this clone. The chain carries TRBV14 and TRBJ1-1; D is possibly TRBD1 (5 bases). Germline V gene data show CDR1 as SGHDN and CDR2 as FVKESK. V lost 3 bases and J lost 5, with 13 bases in between. This CDR3 contains 14 residues. CDR3 protein: CASSHPGTRTEAFF. In DNA form, the CDR3 reads TGTGCCAGCAGCCACCCCGGGACGAGAACTGAAGCTTTCTTT.

The V and J genes are TRBV19 and TRBJ1-1; D uncertain. Germline CDR1 and CDR2: LNHDA and SQIVND (reference sequence). Trimming cost V 7 bases and J 4 bases, with 16 bases left between them. The CDR3 has 14 residues. In DNA form, the CDR3 reads TGTGCCAGTACCAGATACAGTGGCGGCACTGAAGCTTTCTTT. It specifies CASTRYSGGTEAFF.